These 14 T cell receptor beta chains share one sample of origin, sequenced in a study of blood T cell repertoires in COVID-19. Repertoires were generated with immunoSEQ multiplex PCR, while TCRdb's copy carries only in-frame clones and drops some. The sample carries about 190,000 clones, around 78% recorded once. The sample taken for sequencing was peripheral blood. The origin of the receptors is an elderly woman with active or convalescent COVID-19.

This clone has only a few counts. The CDR3 sequence is CATPAGTDTQYF. CDR3 in DNA: TGTGCCACCCCAGCGGGGACAGATACGCAGTATTTT. The chain carries TRBV19 and TRBJ2-3; 7 bases fit TRBD2. The CDR3 has 12 amino acids. The germline gives CDR1 LNHDA, CDR2 SQIVND (reference sequence). The junction had 4 bases not matched to a gene; V was cut back by 10 bases and J by 3 bases.

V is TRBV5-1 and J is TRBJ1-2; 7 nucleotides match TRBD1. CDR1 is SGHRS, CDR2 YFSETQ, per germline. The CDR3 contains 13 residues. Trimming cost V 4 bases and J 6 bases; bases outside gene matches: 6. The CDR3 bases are TGCGCCAGCAGCGAGACAGGGACTGATGGCTACACCTTC. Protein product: CASSETGTDGYTF.

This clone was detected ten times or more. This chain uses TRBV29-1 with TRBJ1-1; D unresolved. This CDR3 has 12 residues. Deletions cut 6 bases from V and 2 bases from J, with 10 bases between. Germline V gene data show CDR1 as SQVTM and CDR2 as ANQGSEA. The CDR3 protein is CSVERGNTEAFF. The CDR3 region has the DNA TGCAGCGTCGAACGGGGAAACACTGAAGCTTTCTTT.

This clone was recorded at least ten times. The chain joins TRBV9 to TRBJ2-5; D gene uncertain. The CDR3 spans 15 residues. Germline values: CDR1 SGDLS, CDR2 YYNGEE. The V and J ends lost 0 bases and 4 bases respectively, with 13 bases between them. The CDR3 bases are TGTGCCAGCAGCGTAGAACATACAGACGCAGAGACCCAGTACTTC. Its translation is CASSVEHTDAETQYF. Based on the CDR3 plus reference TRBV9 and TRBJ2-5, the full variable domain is DSGVTQTPKHLITATGQRVTLRCSPRSGDLSVYWYQQSLDQGLQFLIQYYNGEERAKGNILERFSAQQFPDLHSELNLSSLELGDSALYFCASSVEHTDAETQYFGPGTRLLVL.

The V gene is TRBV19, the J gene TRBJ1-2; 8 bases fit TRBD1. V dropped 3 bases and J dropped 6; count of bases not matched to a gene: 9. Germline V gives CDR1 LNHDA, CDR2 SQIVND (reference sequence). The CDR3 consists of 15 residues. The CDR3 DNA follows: TGTGCCAGTAGTATTCAGACAGGGGTGAAGAATGGCTACACCTTC. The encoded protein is CASSIQTGVKNGYTF.

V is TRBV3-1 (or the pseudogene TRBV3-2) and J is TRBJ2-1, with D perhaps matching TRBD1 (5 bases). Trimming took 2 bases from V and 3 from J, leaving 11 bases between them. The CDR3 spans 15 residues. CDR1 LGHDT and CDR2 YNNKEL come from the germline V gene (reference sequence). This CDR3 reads CASSQPTALYNEQFF. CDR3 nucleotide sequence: TGTGCCAGCAGCCAACCGACAGCCCTCTACAATGAGCAGTTCTTC.

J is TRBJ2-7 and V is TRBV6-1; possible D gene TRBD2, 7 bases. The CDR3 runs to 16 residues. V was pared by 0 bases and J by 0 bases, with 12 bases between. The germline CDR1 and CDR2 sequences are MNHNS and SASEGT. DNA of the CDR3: TGTGCCAGCAGTGAAGCAAAGGGGGGGAGCTCCTACGAGCAGTACTTC. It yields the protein CASSEAKGGSSYEQYF.

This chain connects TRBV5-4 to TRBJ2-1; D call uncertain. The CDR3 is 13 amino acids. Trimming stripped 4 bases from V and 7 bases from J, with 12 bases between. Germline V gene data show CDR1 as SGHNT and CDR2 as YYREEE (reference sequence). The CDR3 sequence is CASSPLTTNEQFF. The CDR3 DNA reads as TGTGCCAGCAGCCCGCTAACGACTAATGAGCAGTTCTTC.

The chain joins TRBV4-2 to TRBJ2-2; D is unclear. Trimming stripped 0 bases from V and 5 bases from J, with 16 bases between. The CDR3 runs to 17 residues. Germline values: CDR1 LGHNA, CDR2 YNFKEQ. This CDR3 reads CASSQESAARSTGELFF. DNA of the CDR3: TGTGCCAGCAGCCAAGAATCGGCGGCAAGGAGTACCGGGGAGCTGTTTTTT.

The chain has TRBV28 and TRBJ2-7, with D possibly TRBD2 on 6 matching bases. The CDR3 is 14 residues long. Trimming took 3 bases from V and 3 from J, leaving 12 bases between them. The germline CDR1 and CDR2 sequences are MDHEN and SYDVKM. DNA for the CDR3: TGTGCCAGCAGTTTGCGGGGCCTCCGCTACGAGCAGTACTTC. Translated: CASSLRGLRYEQYF.

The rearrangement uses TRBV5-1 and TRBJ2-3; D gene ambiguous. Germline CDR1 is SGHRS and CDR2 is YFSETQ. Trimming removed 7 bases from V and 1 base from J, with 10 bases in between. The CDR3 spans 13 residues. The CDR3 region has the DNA TGCGCCAGCTTCCTCTCGGGCACAGATACGCAGTATTTT. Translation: CASFLSGTDTQYF. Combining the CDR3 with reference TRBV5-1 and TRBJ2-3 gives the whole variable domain KAGVTQTPRYLIKTRGQQVTLSCSPISGHRSVSWYQQTPGQGLQFLFEYFSETQRNKGNFPGRFSGRQFSNSRSEMNVSTLELGDSALYLCASFLSGTDTQYFGPGTRLTVL.

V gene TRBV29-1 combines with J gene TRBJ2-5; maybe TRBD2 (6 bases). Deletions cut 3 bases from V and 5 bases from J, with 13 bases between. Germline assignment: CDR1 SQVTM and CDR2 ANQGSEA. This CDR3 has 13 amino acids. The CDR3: CSVDLGGRETQYF. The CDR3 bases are TGCAGCGTTGATCTGGGGGGTAGGGAGACCCAGTACTTC.

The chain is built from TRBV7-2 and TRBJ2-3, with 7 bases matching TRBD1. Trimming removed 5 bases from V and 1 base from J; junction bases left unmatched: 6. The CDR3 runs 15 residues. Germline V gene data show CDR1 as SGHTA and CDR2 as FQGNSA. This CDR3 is CASSRGTARTDTQYF. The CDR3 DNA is TGTGCCAGCAGCCGTGGGACAGCGCGCACAGATACGCAGTATTTT.

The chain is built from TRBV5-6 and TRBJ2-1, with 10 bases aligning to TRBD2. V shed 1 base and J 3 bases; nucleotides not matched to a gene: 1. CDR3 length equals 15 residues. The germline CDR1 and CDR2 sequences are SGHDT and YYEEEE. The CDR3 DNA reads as TGTGCCAGCAGCTTGACTAGCGGGGACTACAATGAGCAGTTCTTC. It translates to CASSLTSGDYNEQFF. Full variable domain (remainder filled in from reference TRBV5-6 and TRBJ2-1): DAGVTQSPTHLIKTRGQQVTLRCSPKSGHDTVSWYQQALGQGPQFIFQYYEEEERQRGNFPDRFSGHQFPNYSSELNVNALLLGDSALYLCASSLTSGDYNEQFFGPGTRLTVL.